This TCR beta chain was sequenced for a study of blood T cell repertoires in COVID-19. Assignment of participants to cohorts was predicated upon participant-reported clinical history. Using immunoSEQ multiplex PCR, the repertoire was profiled, and TCRdb retains in-frame clones only, with some absent. This sample has 150,000 to 200,000 clones, with more than 75% found just once. The germline V gene has CDR1 SGHAT and CDR2 FQNNGV. The V and J ends lost 4 bases and 9 bases, in that order; junction bases with no gene match: 8. This CDR3 is built from 14 residues. The clonotype originates from a man aged 35 to 55 who had recovered from COVID-19. The genes are TRBV11-2 and TRBJ2-7, with 11 bases that match TRBD1. Sequencing was carried out using PBMCs or T cells enriched from blood (not recorded which). The CDR3 DNA is TGTGCCAGCAGCTCCGGGACAGGGGGAGGGTTGCAGTACGTC. Encoded protein: CASSSGTGGGLQYV.